The next 11 T cell receptor beta chains were all read from a single sample in a study of blood T cells in healthy people across ages. Alongside a J-beta primer mix, a sample-barcoded 5' primer served in a second PCR lasting about 7 to 12 cycles. TCRdb called the 5' RACE reads again in MiXCR, with one record for every CDR3 protein. The table has 600,000 to 1,000,000 distinct CDR3 sequences, more than 20% seen once; the top ten hold approximately 4%. These data also featured in a second study, about T cells of mothers and their children.

The sequenced material came from blood. These TCRs come from a boy younger than 18 in good health.

This clonotype appeared a few times. The chain links TRBV29-1 to TRBJ2-7; 7 bases fit TRBD2. Germline V gives CDR1 SQVTM, CDR2 ANQGSEA. CDR3 length: 14 residues. Unmatched junction bases numbered 8, after V lost 5 bases and J lost 1 base. The CDR3 sequence: CSVRSGGVSYEQYF. The CDR3 DNA follows: TGCAGCGTTCGGAGTGGGGGGGTATCCTACGAGCAGTACTTC.

This clonotype was picked up a small number of times. The rearrangement joins TRBV2 to TRBJ1-4; TRBD1 might be the D (5 bases). The V end lost 6 bases, the J end lost 8 bases, and 16 bases lay between the germline ends. CDR3 length: 14 residues. CDR1 and CDR2 (germline): SNHLY, FYNNEI. CDR3 in amino acids: CASRDNPGDEKLFF. The CDR3 DNA follows: TGTGCCAGCAGGGACAACCCGGGGGACGAAAAACTGTTTTTT.

This clonotype has a handful of counts. The chain links TRBV5-1 to TRBJ2-7; TRBD1 or TRBD2 may be the D gene (6 bases each). Per germline, CDR1 SGHRS and CDR2 YFSETQ. The CDR3 totals 13 residues. V was cut by 5 bases and J by 5 bases, with 14 bases left in between. CDR3 loop: CASRSPGADEQYF. Here the CDR3 DNA reads TGCGCCAGCAGGTCTCCGGGGGCCGACGAGCAGTACTTC.

CDR3 DNA sequence: TGTGCCAGCAGCCGAGCCCCGACAGGGGGAAACATTCAGTACTTC. Amino acids: CASSRAPTGGNIQYF. The chain combines TRBV7-2 with TRBJ2-4; 9 positions agree with TRBD1. Trimming took 5 bases from V and 6 from J; bases not matched to a gene: 8. CDR3 length: 15 amino acids. Germline assignment: CDR1 SGHTA and CDR2 FQGNSA.

The CDR3 region has the DNA TGTGCCAGCAGCACCCGGGGTTCCGGGGAGACCCAGTACTTC. It encodes CASSTRGSGETQYF. The rearrangement joins TRBV28 to TRBJ2-5, with D perhaps matching TRBD2 (5 bases). This CDR3 has 14 residues. V was clipped by 6 bases and J by 5 bases, with 16 bases between them. In germline, CDR1 is MDHEN, CDR2 SYDVKM.

The sample holds a few counts of this clonotype. The rearrangement joins TRBV6-6 to TRBJ2-5, with unresolved D. This CDR3 spans 15 amino acids. The V end lost 2 bases, the J end lost 0 bases, and 10 bases lay between the germline ends. Germline loops: CDR1 MNHNY, CDR2 SVGAGI (reference sequence). The CDR3 spells CASSYAIGYQETQYF. The CDR3 coding sequence is TGTGCCAGCAGTTACGCTATCGGCTACCAAGAGACCCAGTACTTC.

This clonotype has more than one count but fewer than ten. CDR3 bases: TGTGCCAGCAGTACCCTCCACGGTACCTACGAGCAGTACTTC. Amino acids: CASSTLHGTYEQYF. The gene calls are TRBV6-6 and TRBJ2-7; D unresolved. The length of the CDR3 is 14 residues. V was cut by 5 bases and J by 2 bases, with 13 bases left in between. Germline V gene sequence: CDR1 MNHNY, CDR2 SVGAGI (reference sequence).

In its sample, this clonotype was seen a few times. The chain employs TRBV7-9 and TRBJ2-4, with a possible D match to TRBD1 (5 bases). Germline CDR1 reads SEHNR; CDR2 reads FQNEAQ (reference sequence). Trimming cost V 4 bases and J 8 bases, with 12 bases left between them. This CDR3 has 13 amino acids. CDR3 nucleotides: TGTGCCAGCAGCTATCGTGACAGAGACATTCAGTACTTC. This gives the protein CASSYRDRDIQYF.

The chain recombines TRBV3-1 with TRBJ2-7, with D perhaps assigned TRBD1 or TRBD2 (5 bases each). Germline V gives CDR1 LGHDT, CDR2 YNNKEL (reference sequence). The CDR3 sequence is 13 residues long. Between the trimmed V and J ends, which lost 3 bases and 3 bases, there was a span of 9 bases. In nucleotides, the CDR3 is TGTGCCAGCAGCCACCTTGGGGGCTACGAGCAGTACTTC. Its translation is CASSHLGGYEQYF.

Notes on this clonotype: This may be a read error: a much more frequent sequence differs by one nucleotide. The V gene is TRBV10-3, the J gene TRBJ1-2, with D maybe TRBD1 (5 bases). The CDR3 length is 15 residues. The germline gives CDR1 ENHRY, CDR2 SYGVKD. V lost 7 bases and J 2 bases, leaving 17 bases between the germline ends. In DNA, the CDR3 is TGTGCCATCAATGATGGGGGGGTGATAAACTATGGCTACACCTTC. Translation gives CAINDGGVINYGYTF.

This clonotype was seen only a few times. The chain combines TRBV2 with TRBJ2-3, with 13 bases matching TRBD2. The CDR3 is 14 residues long. Germline CDR1 SNHLY, CDR2 FYNNEI. With 11 bases clipped from V and 2 bases from J, the junction kept 4 bases outside the gene matches. CDR3 in amino acids: CARTSGGVTDTQYF. CDR3 DNA: TGTGCCCGCACTAGCGGGGGGGTCACAGATACGCAGTATTTT.